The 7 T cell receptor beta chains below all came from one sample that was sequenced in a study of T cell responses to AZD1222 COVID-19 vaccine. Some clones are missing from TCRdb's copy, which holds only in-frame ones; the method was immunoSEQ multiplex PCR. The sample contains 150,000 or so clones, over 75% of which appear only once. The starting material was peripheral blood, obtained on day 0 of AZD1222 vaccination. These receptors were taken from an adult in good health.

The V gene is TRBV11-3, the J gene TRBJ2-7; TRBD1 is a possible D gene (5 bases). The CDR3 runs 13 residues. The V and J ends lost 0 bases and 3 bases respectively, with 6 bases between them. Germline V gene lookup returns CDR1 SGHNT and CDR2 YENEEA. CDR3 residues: CASSLDQGYEQYF. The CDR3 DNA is TGTGCCAGCAGCTTAGATCAGGGCTACGAGCAGTACTTC.

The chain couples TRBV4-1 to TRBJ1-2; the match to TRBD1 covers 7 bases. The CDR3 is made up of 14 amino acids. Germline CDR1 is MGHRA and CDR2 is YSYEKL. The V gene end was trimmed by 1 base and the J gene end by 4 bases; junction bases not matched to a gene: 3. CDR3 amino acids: CASSQVAGGYGYTF. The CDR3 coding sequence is TGCGCCAGCAGCCAAGTGGCAGGGGGCTATGGCTACACCTTC.

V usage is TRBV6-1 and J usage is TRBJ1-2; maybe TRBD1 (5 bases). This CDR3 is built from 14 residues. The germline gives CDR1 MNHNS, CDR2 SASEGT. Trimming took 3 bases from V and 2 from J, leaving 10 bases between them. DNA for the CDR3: TGTGCCAGCAGTGACGACAGTAGGAACTATGGCTACACCTTC. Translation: CASSDDSRNYGYTF.

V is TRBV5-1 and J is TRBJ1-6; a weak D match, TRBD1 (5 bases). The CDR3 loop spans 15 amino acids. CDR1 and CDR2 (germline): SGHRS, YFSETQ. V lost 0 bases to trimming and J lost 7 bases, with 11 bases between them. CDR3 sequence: CASSLVAGRNSPLHF. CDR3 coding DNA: TGCGCCAGCAGCTTGGTGGCAGGGCGGAATTCACCCCTCCACTTT.

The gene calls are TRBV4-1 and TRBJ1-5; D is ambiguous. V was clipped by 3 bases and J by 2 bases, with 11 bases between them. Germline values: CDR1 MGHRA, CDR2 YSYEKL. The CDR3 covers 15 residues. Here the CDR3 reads CASSHHWSGNQPQHF. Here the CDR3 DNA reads TGCGCCAGCAGCCACCACTGGTCGGGCAATCAGCCCCAGCATTTT.

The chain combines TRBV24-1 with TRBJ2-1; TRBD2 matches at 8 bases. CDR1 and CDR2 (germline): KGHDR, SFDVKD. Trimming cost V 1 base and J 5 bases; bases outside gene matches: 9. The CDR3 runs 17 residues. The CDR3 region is CATSDLVSGGSDNEQFF. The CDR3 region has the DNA TGTGCCACCAGTGATTTAGTATCGGGGGGGTCGGACAATGAGCAGTTCTTC.

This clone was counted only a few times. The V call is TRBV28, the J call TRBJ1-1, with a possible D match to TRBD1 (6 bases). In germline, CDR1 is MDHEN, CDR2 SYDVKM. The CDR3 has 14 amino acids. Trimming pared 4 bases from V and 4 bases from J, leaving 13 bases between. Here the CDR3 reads CASSSRGVGTEAFF. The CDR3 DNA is TGTGCCAGCAGTTCCAGGGGAGTGGGCACTGAAGCTTTCTTT. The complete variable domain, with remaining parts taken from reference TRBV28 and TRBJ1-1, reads DVKVTQSSRYLVKRTGEKVFLECVQDMDHENMFWYRQDPGLGLRLIYFSYDVKMKEKGDIPEGYSVSREKKERFSLILESASTNQTSMYLCASSSRGVGTEAFFGQGTRLTVV.